Below, 4 T cell receptor beta chains from the same sample are listed, as sequenced in a study of shared clonotypes between healthy human individuals. Produced via immunoSEQ multiplex PCR; TCRdb's table is partial and in-frame only. Here the sample spans roughly 1.4 million clones, approximately 98.5% being singletons. The sample taken for sequencing was naive CD4+ T cells sorted from blood. The subset was: CD45RA+ positively selected. The receptor source for this set is a man aged 25 to 45 in good health.

The V gene is TRBV6-1, the J gene TRBJ1-2; 7 bases are shared with TRBD1. J gave up 5 bases and V 2 bases, and 8 bases lay outside the gene matches. CDR1 MNHNS and CDR2 SASEGT come from the germline V gene. The CDR3 length is 15 residues. The chain's CDR3 is CASSESGQAYYGYTF. DNA for the CDR3: TGTGCCAGCAGTGAAAGCGGACAGGCCTATTATGGCTACACCTTC.

The chain has TRBV18 and TRBJ2-2; TRBD2 might be the D (5 bases). The CDR3 runs to 17 residues. From germline, CDR1 is KGHSH and CDR2 LQKENI. V lost 3 bases and J lost 4, with 18 bases in between. The chain's CDR3 is CASSPRTMRASTGELFF. In nucleotides, the CDR3 is TGTGCCAGCTCACCCCGGACCATGAGGGCGAGCACCGGGGAGCTGTTTTTT.

The chain carries TRBV7-2 and TRBJ2-3; 9 bases line up with TRBD2. Germline CDR1 SGHTA, CDR2 FQGNSA. The CDR3 spans 13 residues. Trimming took 8 bases from V and 3 from J; bases not matched to a gene: 3. This CDR3 is CASVAGATDTQYF. The CDR3 DNA sequence: TGTGCCAGCGTAGCGGGAGCAACAGATACGCAGTATTTT. Full variable domain (rest looked up from reference TRBV7-2 and TRBJ2-3): GAGVSQSPSNKVTEKGKDVELRCDPISGHTALYWYRQSLGQGLEFLIYFQGNSAPDKSGLPSDRFSAERTGGSVSTLTIQRTQQEDSAVYLCASVAGATDTQYFGPGTRLTVL.

The chain has TRBV4-2 and TRBJ2-2, with TRBD2 identical over 7 bases. V was clipped by 0 bases and J by 1 base; unmatched bases: 5. The germline V gene encodes CDR1 LGHNA and CDR2 YNFKEQ. The CDR3 consists of 17 residues. The CDR3 sequence: CASSQDGLAENTGELFF. The CDR3 bases are TGTGCCAGCAGCCAAGATGGTCTAGCGGAGAACACCGGGGAGCTGTTTTTT.